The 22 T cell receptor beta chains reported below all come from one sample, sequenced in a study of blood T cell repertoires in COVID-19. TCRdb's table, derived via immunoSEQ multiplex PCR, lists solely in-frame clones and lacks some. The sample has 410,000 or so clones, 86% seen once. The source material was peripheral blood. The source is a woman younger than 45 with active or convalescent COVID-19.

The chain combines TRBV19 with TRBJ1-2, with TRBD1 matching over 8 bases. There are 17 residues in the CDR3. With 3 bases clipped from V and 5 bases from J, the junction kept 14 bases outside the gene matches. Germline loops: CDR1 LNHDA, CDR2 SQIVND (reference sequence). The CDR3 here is CASSISSGQGGMYGYTF. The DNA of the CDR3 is TGTGCCAGTAGTATTTCTTCCGGACAGGGAGGGATGTATGGCTACACCTTC.

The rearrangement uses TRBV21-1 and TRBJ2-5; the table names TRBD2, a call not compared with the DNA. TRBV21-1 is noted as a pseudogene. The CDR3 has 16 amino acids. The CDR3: CASSKGFRGGVETQYF. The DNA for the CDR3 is TGTGCCAGCAGCAAGGGCTTTCGAGGAGGGGTTGAGACCCAGTACTTC.

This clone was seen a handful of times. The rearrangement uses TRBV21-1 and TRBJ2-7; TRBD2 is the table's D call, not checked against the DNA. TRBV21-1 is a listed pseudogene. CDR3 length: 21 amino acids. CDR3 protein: CASSKGRTRTSGRGGPYEQYF. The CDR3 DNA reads TGTGCCAGCAGCAAAGGTCGAACAAGGACTAGCGGGAGAGGTGGGCCCTACGAGCAGTACTTC.

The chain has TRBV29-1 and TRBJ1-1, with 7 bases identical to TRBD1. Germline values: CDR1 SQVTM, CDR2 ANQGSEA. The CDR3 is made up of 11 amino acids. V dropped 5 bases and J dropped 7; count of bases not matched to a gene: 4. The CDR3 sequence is CSVSGTVEAFF. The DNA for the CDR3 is TGCAGCGTTTCCGGGACAGTTGAAGCTTTCTTT.

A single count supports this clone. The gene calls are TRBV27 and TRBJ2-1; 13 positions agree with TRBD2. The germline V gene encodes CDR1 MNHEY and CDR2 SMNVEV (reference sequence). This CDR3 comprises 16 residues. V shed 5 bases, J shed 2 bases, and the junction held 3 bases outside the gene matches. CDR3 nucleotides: TGTGCCAGCAGTAGGGGGACTAGCGGGGCCTACAATGAGCAGTTCTTC. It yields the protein CASSRGTSGAYNEQFF.

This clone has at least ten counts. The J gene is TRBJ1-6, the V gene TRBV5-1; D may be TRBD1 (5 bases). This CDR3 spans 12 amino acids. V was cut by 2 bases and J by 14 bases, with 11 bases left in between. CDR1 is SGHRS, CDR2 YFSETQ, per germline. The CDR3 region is CASSLAGGTLHF. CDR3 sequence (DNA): TGCGCCAGCAGCTTAGCGGGGGGAACCCTCCACTTT.

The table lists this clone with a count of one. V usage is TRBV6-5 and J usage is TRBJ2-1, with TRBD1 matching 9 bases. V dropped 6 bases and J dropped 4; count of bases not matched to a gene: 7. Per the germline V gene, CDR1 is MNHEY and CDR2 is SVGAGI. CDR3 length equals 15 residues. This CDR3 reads CASSQGQGGYNEQFF. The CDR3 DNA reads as TGTGCCAGCAGCCAGGGACAGGGAGGTTACAATGAGCAGTTCTTC.

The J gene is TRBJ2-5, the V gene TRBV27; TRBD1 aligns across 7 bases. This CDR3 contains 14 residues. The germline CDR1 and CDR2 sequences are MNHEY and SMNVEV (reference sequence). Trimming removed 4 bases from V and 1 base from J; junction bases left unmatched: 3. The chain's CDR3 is CASSWDSLQETQYF. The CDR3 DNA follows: TGTGCCAGCAGTTGGGACAGCCTCCAAGAGACCCAGTACTTC.

This CDR3 is CASSRIRTGGPGELFF. CDR3 in DNA: TGTGCCAGCAGCCGCATCCGGACAGGGGGGCCCGGGGAGCTGTTTTTT. The chain has TRBV5-8 and TRBJ2-2; 10 bases are a match to TRBD1. Germline lookup yields CDR1 SGHTS and CDR2 YDEGEE. Trimming at V came to 4 bases and at J to 6 bases, leaving 9 bases not matched to a gene. This CDR3 has 16 amino acids.

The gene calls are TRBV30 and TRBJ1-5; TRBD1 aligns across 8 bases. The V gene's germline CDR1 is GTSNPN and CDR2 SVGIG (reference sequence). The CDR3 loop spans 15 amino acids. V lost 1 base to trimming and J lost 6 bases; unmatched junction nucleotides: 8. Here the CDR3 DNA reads TGTGCCTGGAGTGAAAAGGACAGGGTCAGTCAGCCCCAGCATTTT. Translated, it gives CAWSEKDRVSQPQHF.

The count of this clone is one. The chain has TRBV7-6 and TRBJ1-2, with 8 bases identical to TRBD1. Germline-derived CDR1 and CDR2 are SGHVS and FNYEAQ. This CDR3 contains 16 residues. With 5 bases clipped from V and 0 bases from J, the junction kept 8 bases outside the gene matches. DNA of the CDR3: TGTGCCAGCAGCCCCGACAGGGGCTCGACTAACTATGGCTACACCTTC. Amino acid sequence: CASSPDRGSTNYGYTF.

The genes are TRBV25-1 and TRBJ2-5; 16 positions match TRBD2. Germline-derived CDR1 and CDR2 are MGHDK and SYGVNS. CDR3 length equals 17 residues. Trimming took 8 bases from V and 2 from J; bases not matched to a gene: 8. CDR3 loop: CASGPGLAGGMQETQYF. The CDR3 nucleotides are TGTGCCAGCGGCCCGGGACTAGCGGGAGGGATGCAAGAGACCCAGTACTTC.

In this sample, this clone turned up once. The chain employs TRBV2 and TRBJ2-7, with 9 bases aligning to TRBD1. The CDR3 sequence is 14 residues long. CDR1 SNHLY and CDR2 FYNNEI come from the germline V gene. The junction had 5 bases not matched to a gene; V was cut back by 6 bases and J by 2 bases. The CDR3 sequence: CASRTGTGTYEQYF. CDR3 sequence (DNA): TGTGCCAGCAGGACCGGGACAGGGACCTACGAGCAGTACTTC.

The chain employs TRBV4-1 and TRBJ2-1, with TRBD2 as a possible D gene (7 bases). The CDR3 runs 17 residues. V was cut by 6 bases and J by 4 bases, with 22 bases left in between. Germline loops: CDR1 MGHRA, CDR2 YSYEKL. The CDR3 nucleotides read TGCGCCAGCAGACAACCTTATGGGGGGGGCTTATACAATGAGCAGTTCTTC. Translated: CASRQPYGGGLYNEQFF.

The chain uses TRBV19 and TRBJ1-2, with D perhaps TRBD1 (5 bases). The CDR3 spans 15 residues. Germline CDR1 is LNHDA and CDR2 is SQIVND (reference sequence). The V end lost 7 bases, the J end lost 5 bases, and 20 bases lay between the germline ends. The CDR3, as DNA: TGTGCCAGTACCCAGGGTGTAGGGCCTTGGTATGGCTACACCTTC. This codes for CASTQGVGPWYGYTF. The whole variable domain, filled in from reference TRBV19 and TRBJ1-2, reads DGGITQSPKYLFRKEGQNVTLSCEQNLNHDAMYWYRQDPGQGLRLIYYSQIVNDFQKGDIAEGYSVSREKKESFPLTVTSAQKNPTAFYLCASTQGVGPWYGYTFGSGTRLTVV.

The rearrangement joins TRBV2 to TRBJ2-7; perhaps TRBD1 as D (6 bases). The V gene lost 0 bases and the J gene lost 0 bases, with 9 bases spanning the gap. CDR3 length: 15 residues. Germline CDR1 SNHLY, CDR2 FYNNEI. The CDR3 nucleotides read TGTGCCAGCAGTGAAGCGGGGGCGAGCTCCTACGAGCAGTACTTC. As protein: CASSEAGASSYEQYF. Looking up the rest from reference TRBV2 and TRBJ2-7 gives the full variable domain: EPEVTQTPSHQVTQMGQEVILRCVPISNHLYFYWYRQILGQKVEFLVSFYNNEISEKSEIFDDQFSVERPDGSNFTLKIRSTKLEDSAMYFCASSEAGASSYEQYFGPGTRLTVT.

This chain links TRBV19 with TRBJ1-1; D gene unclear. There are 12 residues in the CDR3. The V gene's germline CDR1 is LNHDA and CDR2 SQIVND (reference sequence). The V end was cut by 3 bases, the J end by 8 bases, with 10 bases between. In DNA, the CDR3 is TGTGCCAGTAGTATCGGAGGATTCGAAGCTTTCTTT. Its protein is CASSIGGFEAFF.

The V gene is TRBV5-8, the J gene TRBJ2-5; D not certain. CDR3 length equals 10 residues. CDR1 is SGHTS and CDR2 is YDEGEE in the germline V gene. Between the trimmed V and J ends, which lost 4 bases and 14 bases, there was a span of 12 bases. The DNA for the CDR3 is TGTGCCAGCAGCATCCTACCCCGTTACTTC. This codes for CASSILPRYF. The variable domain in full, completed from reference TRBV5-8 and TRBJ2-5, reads EAGVTQSPTHLIKTRGQQATLRCSPISGHTSVYWYQQALGLGLQFLLWYDEGEERNRGNFPPRFSGRQFPNYSSELNVNALELEDSALYLCASSILPRYFGPGTRLLVL.

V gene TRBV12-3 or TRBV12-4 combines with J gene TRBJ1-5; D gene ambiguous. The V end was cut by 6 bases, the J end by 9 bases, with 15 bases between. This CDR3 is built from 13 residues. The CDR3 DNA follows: TGTGCCAGCAGCTCGTTGGGAGGAGGGCCCCAGCATTTT. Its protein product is CASSSLGGGPQHF.

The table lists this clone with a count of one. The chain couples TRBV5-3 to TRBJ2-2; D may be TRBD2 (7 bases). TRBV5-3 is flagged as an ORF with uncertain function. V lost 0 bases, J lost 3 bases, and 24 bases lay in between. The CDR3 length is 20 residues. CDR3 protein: CARSLVIRGRGLVDTGELFF. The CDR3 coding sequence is TGTGCCAGAAGCTTGGTTATCAGAGGGCGGGGGCTAGTAGACACCGGGGAGCTGTTTTTT.

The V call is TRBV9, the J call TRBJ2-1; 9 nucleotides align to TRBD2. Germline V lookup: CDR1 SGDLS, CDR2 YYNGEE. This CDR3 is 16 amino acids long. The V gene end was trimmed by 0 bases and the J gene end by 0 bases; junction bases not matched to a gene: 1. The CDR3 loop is CASSVASGNSYNEQFF. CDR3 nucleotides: TGTGCCAGCAGCGTAGCTAGCGGGAACTCCTACAATGAGCAGTTCTTC.

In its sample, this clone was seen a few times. The CDR3, as DNA: TGTGCCAGCAGGTTTCAGGGGACCACCGGGGAGCTGTTTTTT. Residues: CASRFQGTTGELFF. The rearrangement links TRBV7-2 to TRBJ2-2; the D gene is possibly TRBD1 (6 bases). The germline V and J ends were trimmed by 6 bases and 4 bases, with 12 bases remaining between them. Germline loops: CDR1 SGHTA, CDR2 FQGNSA. The length of the CDR3 is 14 residues. The full variable domain, rest sourced from reference TRBV7-2 and TRBJ2-2, is GAGVSQSPSNKVTEKGKDVELRCDPISGHTALYWYRQSLGQGLEFLIYFQGNSAPDKSGLPSDRFSAERTGGSVSTLTIQRTQQEDSAVYLCASRFQGTTGELFFGEGSRLTVL.